This is a list of T cell receptor beta chains from one sample in a study of shared clonotypes between healthy human individuals. Some clones are missing from TCRdb's copy, which holds only in-frame ones; the method was immunoSEQ multiplex PCR. The table lists about 330,000 clones, around 90% of them singletons. The sequencing sample was made of memory CD8+ T cells sorted from blood. The receptors originated from a man aged 18 to 30 in good health. CDR3s include the opening cysteine and the closing phenylalanine or tryptophan. A D gene is named only where the DNA matches it firmly. Part of the rows lack a size; the others show once, few, many or a class for expanded clones.

j_call	v_call	d_call	clone_size	cdr3_nt	cdr3_aa
TRBJ2-7	TRBV11-2	-	-	TGTGCCAGCAGCTCAGCCGGGAACCGCTACGAGCAGTACTTC	CASSSAGNRYEQYF
TRBJ1-1	TRBV6-5	TRBD1	-	TGTGCCAGCACTTCTTCGACAGGGAGTGTGACTGAAGCTTTCTTT	CASTSSTGSVTEAFF
TRBJ2-1	TRBV5-1	TRBD2	-	TGCGCCAGCAGCACCGAGCCGGGACTAGCTTTCAATGAGCAGTTCTTC	CASSTEPGLAFNEQFF
TRBJ1-1	TRBV18	-	few	TGTGCCAGCTCACCACCGAAGGGTCTGAACACTGAAGCTTTCTTT	CASSPPKGLNTEAFF
TRBJ1-2	TRBV10-2	-	-	TGCGCCAGCAGTGAGTCCAAACAGGGAAACGGCTACACCTTC	CASSESKQGNGYTF
TRBJ1-1	TRBV7-9	-	-	TGTGCCAGCAGCCCCCCAACTTCCATGAACACTGAAGCTTTCTTT	CASSPPTSMNTEAFF
TRBJ1-5	TRBV18	-	-	TGTGCCAGCTCATCTTTTGGGGGCAATCAGCCCCAGCATTTT	CASSSFGGNQPQHF
TRBJ2-2	TRBV2	-	-	TGTGCCAGCAGCCTGGTCGGGGAGCTGTTTTTT	CASSLVGELFF
TRBJ2-5	TRBV29-1	-	-	TGCAGCGTCGAAGGGACGGAAGAGACCCAGTACTTC	CSVEGTEETQYF
TRBJ2-7	TRBV4-3	TRBD2	-	TGCGCCAGCAGCCAAAGGGATGAGGCTAGCGGATACGAGCAGTACTTC	CASSQRDEASGYEQYF
TRBJ1-5	TRBV19	-	few	TGTGCCAGTAGTATTAGGAGGAATCAGCCCCAGCATTTT	CASSIRRNQPQHF
TRBJ2-4	TRBV6-1	-	-	TGTGCCAGCAGTGCCGGCGGAAGCAGGGCCAGCACGTACTTC	CASSAGGSRASTYF
TRBJ2-7	TRBV11-2	TRBD1	once	TGTGCCAGCACCCCCTCGCCCGGACAGGGGTTCTACGAGCAGTACTTC	CASTPSPGQGFYEQYF
TRBJ2-5	TRBV19	-	once	TGTGCCAGTAGTCCCGACTACCAAGAGACCCAGTACTTC	CASSPDYQETQYF
TRBJ2-1	TRBV6-5	TRBD1	-	TGTGCCAGCAGTTACCAATGGACAGGGGGGCAGTTCTTC	CASSYQWTGGQFF
TRBJ2-3	TRBV10-1	TRBD2	-	TGCGCCAGCAGTCTAGCGGGCCGTAGCACAGATACGCAGTATTTT	CASSLAGRSTDTQYF
TRBJ2-1	TRBV11-3	-	-	TGTGCCAGCAGCTTAGGCTTGCGGCCTTACCTCAACAATGAGCAGTTCTTC	CASSLGLRPYLNNEQFF
TRBJ1-2	TRBV5-3	TRBD1	many	TGTGCCAGAAGCTTGACAGGGGGCTATGGCTACACCTTC	CARSLTGGYGYTF
TRBJ2-7	TRBV5-1	-	-	TGCGCCAGCAGCTTGGATGGGGGCTCATACTACGAGCAGTACTTC	CASSLDGGSYYEQYF
TRBJ2-7	TRBV12-5	TRBD1	-	TGTGCTAGTGGCTCCAATCCCCCCCGGACAGGTCCCTCCTACGAGCAGTACTTC	CASGSNPPRTGPSYEQYF
TRBJ2-1	TRBV27	TRBD1	-	TGTGCCAGCAGTTTAACCCCGACAGGGGGATCGCCCTACAATGAGCAGTTCTTC	CASSLTPTGGSPYNEQFF
TRBJ2-1	TRBV2	-	-	TGTGCCAGCAGTGACCTGGATGAGCAGTTCTTC	CASSDLDEQFF
TRBJ2-7	TRBV4-1	TRBD1	-	TGCGCCAGCAGCCAACCGGGACAGGGAGAGTACGAGCAGTACTTC	CASSQPGQGEYEQYF
TRBJ2-3	TRBV13	TRBD1	-	TGTGCCAGCAGCTTAAGACAGGGGTTAGATACGCAGTATTTT	CASSLRQGLDTQYF
TRBJ2-5	TRBV30	-	-	TGTGCCTGGATGGGGACTGGGGGGTTAGAGACCCAGTACTTC	CAWMGTGGLETQYF
TRBJ2-2	TRBV5-1	-	-	TGCGCCAGCTCCCGGAGTGGGAGAAAGTTAGACACCGGGGAGCTGTTTTTT	CASSRSGRKLDTGELFF
TRBJ2-5	TRBV28	TRBD2	-	TGTGCCAGCAGTTTCGAGGTAGCGGGAGCTCAAGAGACCCAGTACTTC	CASSFEVAGAQETQYF
TRBJ2-5	TRBV30	-	once	TGTGCCTGGAGTGTATGGAGGCTTCAAGAGACCCAGTACTTC	CAWSVWRLQETQYF
TRBJ2-4	TRBV6-6	-	-	TGTGCCAGCAGTTACTCGAAGGGAGACATTCAGTACTTC	CASSYSKGDIQYF
TRBJ1-5	TRBV27	-	-	TGTGCCAGTTCGGGGCCTCGGGAGCCCCAGCATTTT	CASSGPREPQHF
TRBJ1-2	TRBV7-2	-	-	TGTGCCAGCAGCTTAGGGGGAAGAGATGGCTACACCTTC	CASSLGGRDGYTF
TRBJ2-7	TRBV2	TRBD2	once	TGTGCCAGCCACGCCGGGACTAGCTACGAGCAGTACTTC	CASHAGTSYEQYF
TRBJ2-1	TRBV6-4	-	few	TGTGCCAGCTCCCAGGAAACGGGAGTAGGTAATGAGCAGTTCTTC	CASSQETGVGNEQFF
TRBJ1-1	TRBV6-1	-	-	TGTGCCAGCAGTGAAGTTTGGGAAAACACTGAAGCTTTCTTT	CASSEVWENTEAFF
TRBJ2-7	TRBV5-6	TRBD2	-	TGTGCCAGCAGCTTCGGGACTAGTGACGAGCAGTACTTC	CASSFGTSDEQYF
TRBJ1-2	TRBV13	TRBD1	-	TGTGCCAGCAGCTTAGTTAGGATCACTGGACAGGGTAAAAGAGGCTATGGCTACACCTTC	CASSLVRITGQGKRGYGYTF
TRBJ1-1	TRBV5-1	-	-	TGCGCCAGCAGCCCCTGGGGGGAGAACACTGAAGCTTTCTTT	CASSPWGENTEAFF
TRBJ2-5	TRBV19	-	few	TGTGCCAGTAGTATCCATACGGAGTACCAAGAGACCCAGTACTTC	CASSIHTEYQETQYF
TRBJ2-4	TRBV28	TRBD1	-	TGTGCCAGCAGTTACCAGGGGGAGATCAAAAACATTCAGTACTTC	CASSYQGEIKNIQYF
TRBJ2-7	TRBV28	-	-	TGTGCCAGCAGTTTCAGTGGTCCCGAGCAGTACTTC	CASSFSGPEQYF
TRBJ2-7	TRBV7-9	-	-	TGTGCCAGCAGCCCCGCGGTAGGCGAGCAGTACTTC	CASSPAVGEQYF
TRBJ2-5	TRBV4-1	TRBD2	-	TGCGCCAGCAGCCAAGGAAGGACTAGCGGGGGCCAAGAGACCCAGTACTTC	CASSQGRTSGGQETQYF
TRBJ1-1	TRBV6-5	-	-	TGTGCCAGCGGCGAGTTGGGAAGGGCTGGGACTGAAGCTTTCTTT	CASGELGRAGTEAFF
TRBJ2-7	TRBV28	-	-	TGTGCCAGCAGGACCGGGATGGGCTCCTACGAGCAGTACTTC	CASRTGMGSYEQYF
TRBJ2-7	TRBV4-2	-	-	TGTGCCAGCGGCCATTCCCCAGGGGACTCCTACGAGCAGTACTTC	CASGHSPGDSYEQYF
TRBJ2-7	TRBV7-9	TRBD1	-	TGTGCCAGCAGCTTCCTAGCACAGGGGCCCAACTACGAGCAGTACTTC	CASSFLAQGPNYEQYF
TRBJ2-7	TRBV4-2	TRBD1	-	TGTGCCAGCAGCTCCCGACAGGGATGGTACGAGCAGTACTTC	CASSSRQGWYEQYF
TRBJ1-5	TRBV4-1	-	-	TGCGCCAGCAGCCAAGATTCCCGGGGAAATAGCAATCAGCCCCAGCATTTT	CASSQDSRGNSNQPQHF
TRBJ2-7	TRBV2	TRBD2	-	TGTGCCAGCAGTGAGGGACTAGCGGGAGTTAGCGAGCAGTACTTC	CASSEGLAGVSEQYF
TRBJ2-7	TRBV30	-	once	TGTGCCTGGAGGGTCCTAGGGGATTCCTACGAGCAGTACTTC	CAWRVLGDSYEQYF
TRBJ2-7	TRBV6-1	-	-	TGTGCCAGCATCCCAAATGGAGGGTCCTACGAGCAGTACTTC	CASIPNGGSYEQYF
TRBJ2-1	TRBV7-9	TRBD2	-	TGTGCCAGCTCTGCCGGGGGGAACTCCTACAATGAGCAGTTCTTC	CASSAGGNSYNEQFF
TRBJ1-2	TRBV11-2	-	once	TGTGCCAGCAGCTTAGCCGGGGACTATGGCTACACCTTC	CASSLAGDYGYTF